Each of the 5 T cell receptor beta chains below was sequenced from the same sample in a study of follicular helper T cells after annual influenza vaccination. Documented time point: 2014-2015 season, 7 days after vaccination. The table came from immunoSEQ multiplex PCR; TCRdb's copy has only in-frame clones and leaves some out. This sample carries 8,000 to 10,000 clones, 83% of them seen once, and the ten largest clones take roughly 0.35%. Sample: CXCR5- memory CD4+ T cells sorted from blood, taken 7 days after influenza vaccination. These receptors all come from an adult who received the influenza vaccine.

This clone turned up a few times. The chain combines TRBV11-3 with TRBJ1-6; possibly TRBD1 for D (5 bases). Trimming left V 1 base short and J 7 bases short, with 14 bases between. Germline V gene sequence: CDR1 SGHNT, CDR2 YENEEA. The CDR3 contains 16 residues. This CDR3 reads CASSLAVWTTNSPLHF. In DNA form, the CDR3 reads TGTGCCAGCAGCTTAGCTGTTTGGACAACGAATTCACCCCTCCACTTT.

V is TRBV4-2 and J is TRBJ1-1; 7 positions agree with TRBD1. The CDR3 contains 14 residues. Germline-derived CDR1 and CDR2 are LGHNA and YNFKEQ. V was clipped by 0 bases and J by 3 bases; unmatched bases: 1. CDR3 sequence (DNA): TGTGCCAGCAGCCAAGACAGGGGGGACACTGAAGCTTTCTTT. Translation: CASSQDRGDTEAFF.

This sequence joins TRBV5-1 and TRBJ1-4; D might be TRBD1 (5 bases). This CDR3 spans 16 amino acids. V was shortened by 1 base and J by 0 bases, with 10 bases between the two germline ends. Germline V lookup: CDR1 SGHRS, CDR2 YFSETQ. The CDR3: CASSLWGETTNEKLFF. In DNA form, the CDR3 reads TGCGCCAGCAGCTTGTGGGGGGAAACAACTAATGAAAAACTGTTTTTT.

CDR3 in DNA: TGTGCCAGCAGTTACTCACCGGGACCAGGGTTTTTTCGCATATATTTT. This codes for CASSYSPGPGFFRIYF. The chain couples TRBV6-5 to TRBJ1-3; possibly TRBD1 for D (5 bases). The V and J ends lost 0 bases and 12 bases respectively, with 21 bases between them. The CDR3 covers 16 residues. Per germline, CDR1 MNHEY and CDR2 SVGAGI.

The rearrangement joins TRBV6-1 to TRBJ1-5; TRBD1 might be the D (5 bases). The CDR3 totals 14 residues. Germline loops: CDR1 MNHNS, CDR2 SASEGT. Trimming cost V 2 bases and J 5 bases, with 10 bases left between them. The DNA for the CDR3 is TGTGCCAGCAGTGAAATCGGGGGTGATCAGCCCCAGCATTTT. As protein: CASSEIGGDQPQHF.